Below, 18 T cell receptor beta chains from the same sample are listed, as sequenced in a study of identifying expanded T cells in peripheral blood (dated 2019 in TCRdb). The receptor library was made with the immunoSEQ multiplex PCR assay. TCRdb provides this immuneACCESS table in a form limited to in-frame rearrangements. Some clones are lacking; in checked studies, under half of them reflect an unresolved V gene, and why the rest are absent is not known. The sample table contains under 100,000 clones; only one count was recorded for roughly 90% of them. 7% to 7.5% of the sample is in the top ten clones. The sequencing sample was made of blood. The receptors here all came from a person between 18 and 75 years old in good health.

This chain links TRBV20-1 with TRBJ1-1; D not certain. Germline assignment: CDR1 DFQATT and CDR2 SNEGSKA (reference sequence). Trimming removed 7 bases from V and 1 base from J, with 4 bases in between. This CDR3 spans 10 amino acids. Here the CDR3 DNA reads TGCAGTGGGGAGAACACTGAAGCTTTCTTT. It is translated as CSGENTEAFF.

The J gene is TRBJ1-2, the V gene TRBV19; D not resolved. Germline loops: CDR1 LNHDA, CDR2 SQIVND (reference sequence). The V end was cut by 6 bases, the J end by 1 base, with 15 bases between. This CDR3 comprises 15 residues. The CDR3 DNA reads TGTGCCAGTAGGGTCGGGCAGCGGAATAACTATGGCTACACCTTC. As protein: CASRVGQRNNYGYTF.

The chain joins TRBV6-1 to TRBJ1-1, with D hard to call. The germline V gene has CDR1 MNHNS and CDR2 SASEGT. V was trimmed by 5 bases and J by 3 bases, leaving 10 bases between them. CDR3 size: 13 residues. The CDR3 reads CASSTGFHTEAFF. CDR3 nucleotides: TGTGCCAGCAGTACGGGGTTTCACACTGAAGCTTTCTTT.

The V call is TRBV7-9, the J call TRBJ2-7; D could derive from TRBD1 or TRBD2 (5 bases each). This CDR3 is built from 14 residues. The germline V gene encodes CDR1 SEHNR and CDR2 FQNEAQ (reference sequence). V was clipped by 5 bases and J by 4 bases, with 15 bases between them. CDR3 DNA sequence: TGTGCCAGCAGCAATATAGGGACCGAATACGAGCAGTACTTC. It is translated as CASSNIGTEYEQYF.

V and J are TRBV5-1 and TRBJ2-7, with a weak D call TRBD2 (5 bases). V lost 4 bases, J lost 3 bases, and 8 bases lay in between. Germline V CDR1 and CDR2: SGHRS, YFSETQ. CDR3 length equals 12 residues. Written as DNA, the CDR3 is TGCGCCAGCAGCCCAACTAGCTACGAGCAGTACTTC. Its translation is CASSPTSYEQYF.

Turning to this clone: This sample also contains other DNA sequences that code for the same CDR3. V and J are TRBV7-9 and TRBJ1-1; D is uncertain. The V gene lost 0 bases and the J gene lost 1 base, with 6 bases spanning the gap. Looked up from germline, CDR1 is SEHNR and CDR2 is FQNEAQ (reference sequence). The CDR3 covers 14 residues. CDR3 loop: CASSLALQNTEAFF. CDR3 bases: TGTGCCAGCAGCTTAGCGTTGCAGAACACTGAAGCTTTCTTT.

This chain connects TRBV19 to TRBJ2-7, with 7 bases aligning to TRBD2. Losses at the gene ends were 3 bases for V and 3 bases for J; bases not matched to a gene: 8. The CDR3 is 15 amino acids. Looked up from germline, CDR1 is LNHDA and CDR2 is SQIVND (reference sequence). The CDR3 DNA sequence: TGTGCCAGTAGTATTCGGGGGGACGGTGACTACGAGCAGTACTTC. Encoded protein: CASSIRGDGDYEQYF.

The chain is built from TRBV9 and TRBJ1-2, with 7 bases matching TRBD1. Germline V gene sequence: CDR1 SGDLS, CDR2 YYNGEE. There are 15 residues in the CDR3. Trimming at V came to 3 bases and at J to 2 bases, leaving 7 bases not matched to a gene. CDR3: CASSEEKQGNYGYTF. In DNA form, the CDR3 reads TGTGCCAGCAGCGAGGAAAAACAGGGGAACTATGGCTACACCTTC.

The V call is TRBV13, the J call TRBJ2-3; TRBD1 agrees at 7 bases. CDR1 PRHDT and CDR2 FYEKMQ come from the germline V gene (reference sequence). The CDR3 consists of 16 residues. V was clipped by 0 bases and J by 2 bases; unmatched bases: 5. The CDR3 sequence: CASSLGRQGNTDTQYF. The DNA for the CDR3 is TGTGCCAGCAGCTTAGGCCGACAGGGCAACACAGATACGCAGTATTTT.

The CDR3 region has the DNA TGTGCCAGCGGGCTTCAGGCAGGGCCCTACGAGCAGTACTTC. This translates into CASGLQAGPYEQYF. This chain links TRBV7-9 with TRBJ2-7; D is perhaps TRBD1 (5 bases). Trimming removed 8 bases from V and 2 bases from J, with 16 bases in between. Germline lookup yields CDR1 SEHNR and CDR2 FQNEAQ (reference sequence). The CDR3 consists of 14 residues.

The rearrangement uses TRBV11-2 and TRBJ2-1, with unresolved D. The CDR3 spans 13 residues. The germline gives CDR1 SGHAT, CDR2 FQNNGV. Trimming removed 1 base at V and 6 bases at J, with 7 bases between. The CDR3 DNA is TGTGCCAGCAGCTTAGTTTGGGTCAATGAGCAGTTCTTC. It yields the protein CASSLVWVNEQFF.

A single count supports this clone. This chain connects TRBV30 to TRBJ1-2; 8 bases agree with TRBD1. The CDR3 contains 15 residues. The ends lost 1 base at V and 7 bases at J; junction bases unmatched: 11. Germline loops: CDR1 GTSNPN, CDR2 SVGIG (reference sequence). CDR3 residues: CAWSAGGGGSGGYTF. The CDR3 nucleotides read TGTGCCTGGAGTGCAGGGGGCGGGGGTTCAGGTGGCTACACCTTC. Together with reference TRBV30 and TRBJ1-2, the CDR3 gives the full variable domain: SQTIHQWPATLVQPVGSPLSLECTVEGTSNPNLYWYRQAAGRGLQLLFYSVGIGQISSEVPQNLSASRPQDRQFILSSKKLLLSDSGFYLCAWSAGGGGSGGYTFGSGTRLTVV.

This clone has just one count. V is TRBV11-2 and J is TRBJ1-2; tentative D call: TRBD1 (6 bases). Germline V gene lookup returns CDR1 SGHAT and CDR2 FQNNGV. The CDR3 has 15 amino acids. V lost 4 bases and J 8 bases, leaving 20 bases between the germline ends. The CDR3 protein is CASSSFEGGGYGYTF. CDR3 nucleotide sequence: TGTGCCAGCAGCTCGTTTGAGGGGGGAGGGTACGGCTACACCTTC.

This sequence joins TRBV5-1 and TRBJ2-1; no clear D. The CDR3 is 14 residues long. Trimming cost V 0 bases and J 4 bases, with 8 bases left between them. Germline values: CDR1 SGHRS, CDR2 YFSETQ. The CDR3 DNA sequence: TGCGCCAGCAGCTTGGAGGGCCGTTACAATGAGCAGTTCTTC. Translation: CASSLEGRYNEQFF.

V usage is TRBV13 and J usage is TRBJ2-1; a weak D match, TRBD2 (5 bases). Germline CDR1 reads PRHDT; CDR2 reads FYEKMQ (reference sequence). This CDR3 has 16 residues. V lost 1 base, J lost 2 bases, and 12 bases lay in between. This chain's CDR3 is CASSLDRGLTYNEQFF. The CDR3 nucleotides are TGTGCCAGCAGCTTAGATCGCGGACTGACCTACAATGAGCAGTTCTTC.

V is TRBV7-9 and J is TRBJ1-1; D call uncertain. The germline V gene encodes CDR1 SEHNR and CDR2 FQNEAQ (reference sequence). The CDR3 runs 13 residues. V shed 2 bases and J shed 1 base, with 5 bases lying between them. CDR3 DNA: TGTGCCAGCAGCTTACGTCCGAACACTGAAGCTTTCTTT. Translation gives CASSLRPNTEAFF.

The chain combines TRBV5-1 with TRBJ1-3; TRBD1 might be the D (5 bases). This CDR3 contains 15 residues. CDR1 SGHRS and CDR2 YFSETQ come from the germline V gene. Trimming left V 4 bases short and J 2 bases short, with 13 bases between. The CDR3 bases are TGCGCCAGCAGCCAAGGGACGGAACCTGGAAACACCATATATTTT. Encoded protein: CASSQGTEPGNTIYF.

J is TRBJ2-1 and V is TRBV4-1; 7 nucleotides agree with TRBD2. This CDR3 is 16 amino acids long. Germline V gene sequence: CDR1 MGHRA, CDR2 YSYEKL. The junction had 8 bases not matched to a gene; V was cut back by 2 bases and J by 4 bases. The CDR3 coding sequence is TGCGCCAGCAGCCAAATATCGGGGGGTTCTTACAATGAGCAGTTCTTC. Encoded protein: CASSQISGGSYNEQFF.